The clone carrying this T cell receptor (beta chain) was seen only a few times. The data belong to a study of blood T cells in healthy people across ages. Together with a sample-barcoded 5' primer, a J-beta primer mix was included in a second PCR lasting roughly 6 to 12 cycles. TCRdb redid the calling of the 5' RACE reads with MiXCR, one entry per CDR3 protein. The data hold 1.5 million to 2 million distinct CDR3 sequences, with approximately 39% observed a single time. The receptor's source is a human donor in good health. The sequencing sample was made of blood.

The CDR3 spells CAISGGNYGYTF. The DNA of the CDR3 is TGTGCCATCAGTGGAGGGAACTATGGCTACACCTTC. This chain uses TRBV10-3 with TRBJ1-2; no definite D call. The CDR3 covers 12 residues. V lost 4 bases and J 2 bases, leaving 5 bases between the germline ends. Germline CDR1 ENHRY, CDR2 SYGVKD.